The clone carrying this T cell receptor beta chain came up a few times. Its specificity is unknown. The isolated RNA, all of it, was reverse transcribed, so expressed TCRB transcripts were what got sequenced. Generated by immunoSEQ multiplex PCR, the TCRdb table keeps only in-frame clones and is missing some. This table holds over 600,000 clones, around 12% found once. This specimen belongs to a study of beta chain features in type 1 diabetes. Study outcomes and limitations: A pattern of fewer insertions and more deletions at VDJ junctions was seen in type 1 diabetes patients. A potential PCR bias toward shorter templates would be equal in patient and control samples. Still unanswered here is whether HLA type influences TCRB rearrangement. The similarity of naive, central memory and Treg TCRB repertoires appeared greater among patients than among healthy donors. Moderately but significantly shorter TCRB CDR3s were found in Type 1 diabetes patients in all four CD4+ subsets.

The length of the CDR3 is 16 residues. V lost 0 bases, J lost 1 base, and 13 bases lay in between. The germline V gene encodes CDR1 LGHNA and CDR2 YSLEER. The clonotype originates from a man aged 30 to 45 with type 1 diabetes. The material sequenced was naive CD4+ T cells from blood. This chain links TRBV4-3 with TRBJ2-7; D uncertain. CDR3 in amino acids: CASSQDPGPESYEQYF. CDR3 coding DNA: TGCGCCAGCAGCCAAGATCCTGGACCTGAGTCCTACGAGCAGTACTTC.